This T cell receptor beta chain is from a study of shared clonotypes between healthy human individuals. This clone showed up just a few times. Its antigen is currently unknown. The CDR3 has 15 amino acids. V dropped 0 bases and J dropped 0 bases, with 10 bases sitting between them. Germline V gives CDR1 SGHRS, CDR2 YFSETQ. General study points: Naive CD4 clonotypes were shared across a handful of donors at 5% to 6%.

TCRdb's copy holds only in-frame clones and misses some; the assay was immunoSEQ multiplex PCR. The repertoire holds about 510,000 clones, with 95% to 97% as singletons. Among the donors, all were Caucasian adults who lived in Nashville, Tennessee. The source material was naive CD4+ T cells sorted from blood. Indicated subset: CD45RA+ positively selected. The receptor comes from a woman aged 25 to 39 in good health. This chain links TRBV5-1 with TRBJ2-7; D possibly matches TRBD1 or TRBD2 (5 bases each). The CDR3 loop reads CASSLDAGSSYEQYF. DNA for the CDR3: TGCGCCAGCAGCTTGGACGCAGGGAGCTCCTACGAGCAGTACTTC.